These 2 T cell receptor beta chains share one sample of origin, sequenced in a study of OX40 agonist ivuxolimab in advanced cancers. The data were produced by immunoSEQ multiplex PCR, yet TCRdb's version contains in-frame clones alone and is incomplete. The table has approximately 61,000 clones, approximately 81% seen once. The material was CD4+ or CD8+ T cells sorted from blood, obtained in a trial of the OX40 agonist ivuxolimab. These receptors came from an adult with an advanced solid tumor such as melanoma, head and neck, liver or kidney cancer.

The V call is TRBV11-3, the J call TRBJ2-7, with TRBD1 matching over 7 bases. The CDR3 is 14 amino acids. The V and J ends lost 1 base and 2 bases, in that order; junction bases with no gene match: 2. Germline V gene sequence: CDR1 SGHNT, CDR2 YENEEA. The CDR3 nucleotides read TGTGCCAGCAGCTTAGCCGGGACAGCCTACGAGCAGTACGTC. Encoded protein: CASSLAGTAYEQYV.

The chain joins TRBV30 to TRBJ2-6, with TRBD1 matching over 7 bases. CDR1 is GTSNPN and CDR2 is SVGIG in the germline V gene (reference sequence). CDR3 length: 15 amino acids. J lost 4 bases, V lost 0 bases, and 3 bases had no gene match. The CDR3 DNA is TGTGCCTGGAGTGTTAGGGGGCTGGGGGCCAACGTCCTGACTTTC. Amino acids: CAWSVRGLGANVLTF.